Listed below are T cell receptor beta chains from one sample, sequenced in a study of blood T cells in healthy people across ages. MiXCR was run by TCRdb on the 5' RACE reads, yielding one entry per CDR3 protein. Of more than 500,000 distinct CDR3 sequences in the sample, about a quarter were seen once. Separately, the same data were catalogued under a study of T cells of mothers and their children.

The sequenced sample was blood. The receptors shown here come from a boy aged 2 to 9 in good health. Each CDR3 is given without its conserved first and last residue. The D gene is left open where the match is weak.

cdr3_aa | v_call | d_call | j_call
ASSYSQRGRGALH | TRBV6-5 | . | TRBJ1-6
ASSSGQGGSYEQY | TRBV19 | . | TRBJ2-7
AISEGGQSSGANVLT | TRBV10-3 | TRBD1 | TRBJ2-6
SAVAGGRLNEQF | TRBV29-1 | TRBD2 | TRBJ2-1
ASSFTNGNTIY | TRBV12-3/TRBV12-4 | . | TRBJ1-3
ASSAPRGLTNSPLH | TRBV9 | TRBD1 | TRBJ1-6
ASSVAGSGAYNEQF | TRBV9 | TRBD2 | TRBJ2-1
SARTVRETGELL | TRBV20-1 | TRBD2 | TRBJ2-2
AISNPLTRDTQY | TRBV10-3 | . | TRBJ2-3
ATSNTSGASYNEQF | TRBV24-1 | TRBD2 | TRBJ2-1
ASSINRGQETQY | TRBV6-1 | TRBD1 | TRBJ2-5
AISDSSGKGDEQF | TRBV10-3 | TRBD2 | .
ASSLQGGLKTQY | TRBV12-3/TRBV12-4 | . | TRBJ2-5
SARDRVLSGANVLT | TRBV20-1 | TRBD1 | TRBJ2-6
AISTRGRDYGHT | TRBV10-3 | TRBD1 | TRBJ1-2
SARDRGGTGANVLT | TRBV20-1 | . | TRBJ2-6
AISTYGQGSSYEQY | TRBV10-3 | TRBD1 | TRBJ2-7
ASSQKTNVGLAVDTGELF | TRBV12-3/TRBV12-4 | TRBD2 | TRBJ2-2
SVEADSYEQY | TRBV29-1 | . | TRBJ2-7
ASSSPTTNTGELF | TRBV7-9 | . | TRBJ2-2
SAQPADNNEQF | TRBV20-1 | . | TRBJ2-1
ASRKRPQGVGNEQF | TRBV5-4 | . | .
ASSGVGALNSGANVLT | TRBV5-1 | . | TRBJ2-6
ASSLGGTGPDTQY | TRBV7-2 | TRBD1 | TRBJ2-3
ASSSRNSGANVLT | TRBV9 | . | TRBJ2-6
ASSSGPYQETQY | TRBV7-2 | . | TRBJ2-5
ASSQDIGRSSGNTIY | TRBV14 | . | TRBJ1-3
ASSSGGNQPQH | TRBV12-3/TRBV12-4 | . | TRBJ1-5
ASRPQILRGEQF | TRBV3-1 | . | .
ASSLTSGHYEQY | TRBV12-3/TRBV12-4 | TRBD2 | TRBJ2-7
ASSQDGTPSDTQY | TRBV4-3 | . | TRBJ2-3